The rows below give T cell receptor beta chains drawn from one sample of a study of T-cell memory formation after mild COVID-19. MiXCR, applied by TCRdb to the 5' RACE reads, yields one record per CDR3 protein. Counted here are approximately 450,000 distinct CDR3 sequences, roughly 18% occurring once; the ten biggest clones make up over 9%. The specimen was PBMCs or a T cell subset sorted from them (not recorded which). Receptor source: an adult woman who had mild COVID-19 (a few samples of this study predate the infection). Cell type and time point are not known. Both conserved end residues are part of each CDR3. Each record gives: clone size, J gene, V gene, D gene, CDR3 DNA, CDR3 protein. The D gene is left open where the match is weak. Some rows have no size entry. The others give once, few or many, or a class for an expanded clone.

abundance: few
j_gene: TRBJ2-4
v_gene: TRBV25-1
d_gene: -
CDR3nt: TGTGCCAACCTCAGGTCCCCAGGGAACATTCAGTACTTC
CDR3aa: CANLRSPGNIQYF

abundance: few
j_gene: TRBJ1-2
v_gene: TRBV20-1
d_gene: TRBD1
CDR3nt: TGCAGTGCTAGAAAGGGGGCAGACTATGGCTACACCTTC
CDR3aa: CSARKGADYGYTF

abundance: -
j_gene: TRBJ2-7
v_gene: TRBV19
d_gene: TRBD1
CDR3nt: TGTGCCAGTAGTGTCTCCGGGACAGGGGAGTCCTACGAGCAGTACTTC
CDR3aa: CASSVSGTGESYEQYF

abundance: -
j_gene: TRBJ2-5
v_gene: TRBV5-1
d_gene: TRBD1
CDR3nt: TGCGCCAGCAGCGCACAGGGGACCCAAGAGACCCAGTACTTC
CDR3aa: CASSAQGTQETQYF

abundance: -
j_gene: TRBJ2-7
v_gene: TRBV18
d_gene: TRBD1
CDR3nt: TGTGCCAGCTCACCACAGGGGGCAACCTACGAGCAGTACTTC
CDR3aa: CASSPQGATYEQYF

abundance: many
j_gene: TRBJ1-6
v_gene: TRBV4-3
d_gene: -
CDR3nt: TGCGCCAGCAGCCAAGATCTGAGGGGCGGGAATTCACCCCTCCACTTT
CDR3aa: CASSQDLRGGNSPLHF

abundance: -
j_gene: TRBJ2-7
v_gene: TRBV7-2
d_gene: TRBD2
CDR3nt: TGTGCCAGCAGCCCCGGGGGAGGGGACTACGAGCAGTACTTC
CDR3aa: CASSPGGGDYEQYF

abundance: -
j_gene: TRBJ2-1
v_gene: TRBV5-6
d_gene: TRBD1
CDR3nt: TGTGCCAGCAGCGCGGGACAGGGACGGACCAATGAGCAGTTCTTC
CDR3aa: CASSAGQGRTNEQFF

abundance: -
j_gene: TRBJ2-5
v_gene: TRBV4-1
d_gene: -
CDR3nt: TGCGCCAGCAGCCAAGTTTCAGGGGGAGGGGGTCGGAAGACCCAGTACTTC
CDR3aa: CASSQVSGGGGRKTQYF

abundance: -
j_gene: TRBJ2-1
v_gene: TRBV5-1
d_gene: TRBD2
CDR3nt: TGCGCCAGCAGCTCCGCGAGGCTAGCGGGGGTTGATAGTGAGCAGTTCTTC
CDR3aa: CASSSARLAGVDSEQFF

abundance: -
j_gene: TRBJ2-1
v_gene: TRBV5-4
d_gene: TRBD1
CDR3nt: TGTGCCAGTACAGACAGGGACAATGAGCAGTTCTTC
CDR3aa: CASTDRDNEQFF

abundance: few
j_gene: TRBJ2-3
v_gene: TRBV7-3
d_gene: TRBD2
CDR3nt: TGTGCCAGCAGCCCATCGGGGGGAGGGTCAGATACGCAGTATTTT
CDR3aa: CASSPSGGGSDTQYF

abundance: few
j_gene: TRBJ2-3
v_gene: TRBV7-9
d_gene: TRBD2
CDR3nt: TGTGCCAGCAGTGATAGCGGGGTTGGCACAGATACGCAGTATTTT
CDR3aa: CASSDSGVGTDTQYF

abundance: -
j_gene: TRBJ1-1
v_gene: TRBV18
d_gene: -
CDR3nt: TGTGCCAGCTCCTCCTCTGTTAGTATGAACACTGAAGCTTTCTTT
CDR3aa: CASSSSVSMNTEAFF

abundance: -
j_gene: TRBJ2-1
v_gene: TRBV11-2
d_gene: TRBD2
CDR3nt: TGTGCCAGCAGAAGGAGACTAGCGGGAGGGGGCGATGAGCAGTTCTTC
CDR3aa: CASRRRLAGGGDEQFF

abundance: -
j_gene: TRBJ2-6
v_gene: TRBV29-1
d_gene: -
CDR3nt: TGCAGCGTCCGTATCAAAGGACAGCTCTATAACTCTGGGGCCAACGTCCTGACTTTC
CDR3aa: CSVRIKGQLYNSGANVLTF

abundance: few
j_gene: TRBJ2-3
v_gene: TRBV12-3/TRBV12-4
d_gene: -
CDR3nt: TGTGCCAGCAGTTGGGACGCAAGCACAGATACGCAGTATTTT
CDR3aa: CASSWDASTDTQYF

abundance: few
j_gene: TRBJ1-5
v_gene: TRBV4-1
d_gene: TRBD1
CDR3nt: TGCGCCAGCAGCCGAGGGACAGGGACCGATCAGCCCCAGCATTTT
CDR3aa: CASSRGTGTDQPQHF

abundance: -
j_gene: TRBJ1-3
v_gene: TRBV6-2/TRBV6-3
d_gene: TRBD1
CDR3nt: TGTGCCAGCCTTCGACAGGGCGGACCTGGAAACACCATATATTTT
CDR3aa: CASLRQGGPGNTIYF

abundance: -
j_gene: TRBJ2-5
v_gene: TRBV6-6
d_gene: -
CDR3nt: TGTGCCAGTAGGGGTCGACTGTCTACGCCCAATTTGGAGACCCAGTACTTC
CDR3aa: CASRGRLSTPNLETQYF

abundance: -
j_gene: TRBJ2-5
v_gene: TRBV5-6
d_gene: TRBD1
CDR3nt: TGTGCCAGCAGCCCCCGGGACAGGGACCTGGTGCCGTTTGGTAACGTAATAGAGACCCAGTACTTC
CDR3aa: CASSPRDRDLVPFGNVIETQYF

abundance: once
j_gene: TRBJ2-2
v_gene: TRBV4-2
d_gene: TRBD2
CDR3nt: TGTGCCAGCAGCCAAGATGGGAGGAGCGGGGGGACCGGGGAGCTGTTTTTC
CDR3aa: CASSQDGRSGGTGELFF

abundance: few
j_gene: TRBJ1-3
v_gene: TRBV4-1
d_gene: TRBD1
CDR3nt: TGCGCCAGCAGCCAGACAGGGGTAGAAGAGTCTGGAAACACCATATATTTT
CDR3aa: CASSQTGVEESGNTIYF

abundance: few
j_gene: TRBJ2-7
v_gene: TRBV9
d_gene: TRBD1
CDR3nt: TGTGCCAGCAGCGTGGGGACAGGCGAGCAGTACTTC
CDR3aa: CASSVGTGEQYF

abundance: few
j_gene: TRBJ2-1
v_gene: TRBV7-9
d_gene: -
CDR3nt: TGTGCCAGCAGCATACAGGGTCGGGATGAGCAGTTCTTC
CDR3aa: CASSIQGRDEQFF

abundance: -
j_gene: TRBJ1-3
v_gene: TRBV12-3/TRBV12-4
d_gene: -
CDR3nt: TGTGCCAGCAGTCCCCCCCCATTCGGAAACACCATATATTTT
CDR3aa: CASSPPPFGNTIYF

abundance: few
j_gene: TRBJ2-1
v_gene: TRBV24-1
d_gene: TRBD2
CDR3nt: TGTGCCACCAGTGACCCCCTTGGTCGGGAGGGCAATGAGCAGTTCTTC
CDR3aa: CATSDPLGREGNEQFF

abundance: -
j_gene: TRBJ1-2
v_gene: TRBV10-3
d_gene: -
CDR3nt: TGTGCCATCAGCCAGACAGTGACGGATAACTATGGCTACACCTTC
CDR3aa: CAISQTVTDNYGYTF

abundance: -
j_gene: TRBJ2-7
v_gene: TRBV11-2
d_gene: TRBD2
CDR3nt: TGTGCCAGCAGCTCGGGACTAGATGGGAACGAGCAGTACTTC
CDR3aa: CASSSGLDGNEQYF

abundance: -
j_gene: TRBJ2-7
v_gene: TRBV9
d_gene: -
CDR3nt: TGTGCCAGCAGCGTACGGAGGAACTCCTACGAGCAGTACTTC
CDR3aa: CASSVRRNSYEQYF

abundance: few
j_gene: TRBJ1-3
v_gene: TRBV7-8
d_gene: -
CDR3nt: TGTGCCAGCAGCTTAGCGTTGGGGGCGTATGGAAACACCATATATTTT
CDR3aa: CASSLALGAYGNTIYF

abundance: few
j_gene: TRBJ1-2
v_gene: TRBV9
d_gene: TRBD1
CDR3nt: TGTGCCAGCAGCCCCGGGACAGGGGGAGGTGGCTACACCTTC
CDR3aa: CASSPGTGGGGYTF

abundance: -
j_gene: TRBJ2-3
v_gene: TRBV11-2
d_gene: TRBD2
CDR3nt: TGTGCCAGCAGCTTAGGCGGAGCGGGGGGATACACAGATACGCAGTATTTT
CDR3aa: CASSLGGAGGYTDTQYF

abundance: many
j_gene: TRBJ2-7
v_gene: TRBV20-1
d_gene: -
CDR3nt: TGCAGTGCTAGAGATTTCAGGGAATCCTACGAGCAGTACTTC
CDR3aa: CSARDFRESYEQYF

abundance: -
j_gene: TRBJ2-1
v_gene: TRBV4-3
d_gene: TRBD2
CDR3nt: TGCGCCAGCAGCCAAAGGGGAATCATGGGAGCGGGAGAATCCTACAATGAGCAGTTCTTC
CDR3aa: CASSQRGIMGAGESYNEQFF

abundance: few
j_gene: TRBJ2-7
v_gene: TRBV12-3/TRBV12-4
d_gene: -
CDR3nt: TGTGCCAGCAGTACACCAATGGCCTACGAGCAGTACTTC
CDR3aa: CASSTPMAYEQYF

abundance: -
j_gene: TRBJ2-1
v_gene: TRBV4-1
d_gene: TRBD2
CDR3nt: TGCGCCAGCAGCCATGCGGGAGGGCCGGGAAATGAGCAGTTCTTC
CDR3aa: CASSHAGGPGNEQFF

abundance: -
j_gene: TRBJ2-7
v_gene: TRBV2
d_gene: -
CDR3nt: TGTGCCAGCAGTGACCCTTGGACTAACGAGCAGTACTTC
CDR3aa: CASSDPWTNEQYF

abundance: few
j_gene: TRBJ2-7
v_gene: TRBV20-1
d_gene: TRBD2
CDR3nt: TGCAGTGCTAGAGATAAGGATTTCGGGGGGTACGAGCAGTACTTC
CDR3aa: CSARDKDFGGYEQYF

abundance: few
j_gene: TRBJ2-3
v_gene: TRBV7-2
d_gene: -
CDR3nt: TGTGCCAGCGCCGAACGCACAGATACGCAGTATTTT
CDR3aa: CASAERTDTQYF

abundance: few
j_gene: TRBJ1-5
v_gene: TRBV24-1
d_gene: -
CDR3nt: TGTGCCACCAGTGCCCAGGGCACCGATCAGCCCCAGCATTTT
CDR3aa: CATSAQGTDQPQHF

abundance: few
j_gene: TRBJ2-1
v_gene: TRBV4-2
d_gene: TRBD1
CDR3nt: TGTGCCAGCAGCCAAGTCAAGGGGACAGGGCTGAATGAGCAGTTCTTC
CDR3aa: CASSQVKGTGLNEQFF

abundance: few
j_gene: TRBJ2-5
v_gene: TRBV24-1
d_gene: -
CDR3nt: TGTGCCACCAGCCCCGGGACCGACGGGCGGTATCTGGAGACCCAGTACTTC
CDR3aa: CATSPGTDGRYLETQYF

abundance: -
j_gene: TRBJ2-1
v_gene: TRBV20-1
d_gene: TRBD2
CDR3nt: TGCAGTGCTTCACTAGCGGGAGGGCCGCGTGAGCAGTTCTTC
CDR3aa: CSASLAGGPREQFF